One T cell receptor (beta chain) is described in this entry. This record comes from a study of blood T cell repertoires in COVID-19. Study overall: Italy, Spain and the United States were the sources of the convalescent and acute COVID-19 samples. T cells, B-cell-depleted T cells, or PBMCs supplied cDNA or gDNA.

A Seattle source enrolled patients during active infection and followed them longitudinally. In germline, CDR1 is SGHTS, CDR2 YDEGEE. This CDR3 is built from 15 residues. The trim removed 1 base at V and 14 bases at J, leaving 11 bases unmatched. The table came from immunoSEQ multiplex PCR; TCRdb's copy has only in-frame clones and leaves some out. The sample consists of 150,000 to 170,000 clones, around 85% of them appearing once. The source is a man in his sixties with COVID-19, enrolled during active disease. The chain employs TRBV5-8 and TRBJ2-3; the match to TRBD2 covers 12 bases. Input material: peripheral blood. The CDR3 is CASSLRGLAGPPRYF. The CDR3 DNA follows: TGTGCCAGCAGCTTGCGTGGACTAGCGGGGCCCCCGCGGTATTTT.